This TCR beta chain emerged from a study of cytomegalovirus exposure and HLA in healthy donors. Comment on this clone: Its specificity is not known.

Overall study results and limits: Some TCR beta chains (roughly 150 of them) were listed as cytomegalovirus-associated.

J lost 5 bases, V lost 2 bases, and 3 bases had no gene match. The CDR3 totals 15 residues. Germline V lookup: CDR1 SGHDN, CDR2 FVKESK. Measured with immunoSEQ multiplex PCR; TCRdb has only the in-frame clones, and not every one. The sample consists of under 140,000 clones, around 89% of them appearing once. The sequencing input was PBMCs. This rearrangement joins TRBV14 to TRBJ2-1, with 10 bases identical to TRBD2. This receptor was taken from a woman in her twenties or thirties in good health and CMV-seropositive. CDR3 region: CASSQISGRDNEQFF. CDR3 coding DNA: TGTGCCAGCAGCCAAATAAGCGGGAGGGACAATGAGCAGTTCTTC.